This entry lists 22 T cell receptor beta chains sequenced from one sample in a study of T-cell reconstitution after alpha-beta-depleted transplantation in children. Study findings and constraints: Fresh T-cell production supplied most of the T-cell counts and diversity seen one year after transplant.

A library of TCRbeta sequences, prepared with unique molecular identifiers, was generated. TCRdb passed the PCR reads through MiXCR, listing each CDR3 protein once. This sample has about 300,000 distinct CDR3 sequences, with just over 7.5% found just once. These receptors have no identified antigens. Sample: peripheral blood, taken 360 days after TCRalphabeta/CD19-depleted stem cell transplant. The receptors derive from a female patient aged 2 to 10 who had a stem cell transplant for Fanconi anemia, so the T cells may come from the graft donor.

This clonotype appeared many times. CDR3 coding DNA: TGCGCCAGCAGCCAAGCGGGACAGGGGGCTGAAGCTTTCTTT. It codes for CASSQAGQGAEAFF. The chain joins TRBV4-3 to TRBJ1-1; 11 bases agree with TRBD1. CDR3 length: 14 amino acids. Per the germline V gene, CDR1 is LGHNA and CDR2 is YSLEER. Trimming cost V 1 base and J 6 bases; bases outside gene matches: 1.

This clonotype was recorded many times. This chain joins TRBV6-4 and TRBJ2-3, with 7 bases aligning to TRBD2. Germline CDR1 and CDR2: MRHNA and SNTAGT. The CDR3 length is 15 residues. V shed 2 bases, J shed 4 bases, and the junction held 6 bases outside the gene matches. The CDR3 here is CASSDSERGPDTQYF. CDR3 DNA: TGTGCCAGCAGTGACAGTGAGCGGGGCCCAGATACGCAGTATTTT.

In DNA form, the CDR3 reads TGCGCCAGCAGCCAACTACGTCCAGGGAACAGCGGGGGGGCTTCCTACGAGCAGTACTTC. Its translation: CASSQLRPGNSGGASYEQYF. This chain links TRBV4-3 with TRBJ2-7; 10 bases are shared with TRBD2. The germline V gene encodes CDR1 LGHNA and CDR2 YSLEER. Trimming took 2 bases from V and 1 from J; bases not matched to a gene: 17. CDR3 length: 20 amino acids.

In its sample, this clonotype was seen many times. The gene calls are TRBV29-1 and TRBJ1-2; D is possibly TRBD1 (6 bases). This CDR3 is 12 amino acids long. Looked up from germline, CDR1 is SQVTM and CDR2 is ANQGSEA. The germline V and J ends were trimmed by 7 bases and 4 bases, with 13 bases remaining between them. The DNA of the CDR3 is TGCAGCGCCGAGGGGGGATCCTATGGCTACACCTTC. Translation gives CSAEGGSYGYTF.

The table lists this clonotype with many counts. The chain links TRBV7-2 to TRBJ2-2, with D possibly TRBD2 on 7 matching bases. The length of the CDR3 is 17 residues. Trimming stripped 7 bases from V and 4 bases from J, with 22 bases between. Germline loops: CDR1 SGHTA, CDR2 FQGNSA. The CDR3 DNA reads TGTGCCAGCACCTTCGATTTAGGGGGGGACGGCACCGGGGAGCTGTTTTTT. Protein: CASTFDLGGDGTGELFF.

This clonotype was recorded many times. J is TRBJ2-3 and V is TRBV19, with D possibly matching TRBD1 (8 bases). CDR1 is LNHDA, CDR2 SQIVND, per germline (reference sequence). Trimming cost V 4 bases and J 2 bases, with 16 bases left between them. The CDR3 runs 16 residues. The CDR3 bases are TGTGCCAGTAGTAGGGAGGGACAGGTCTACACAGATACGCAGTATTTT. Encoded protein: CASSREGQVYTDTQYF.

The rearrangement joins TRBV28 to TRBJ2-3; 9 nucleotides agree with TRBD1. This CDR3 contains 18 residues. V lost 6 bases to trimming and J lost 1 base; unmatched junction nucleotides: 14. Per the germline V gene, CDR1 is MDHEN and CDR2 is SYDVKM. CDR3 DNA sequence: TGTGCCAGCAGCTCGCCGGGGATACGGGACAGGGGCACAGATACGCAGTATTTT. Translating gives CASSSPGIRDRGTDTQYF.

V and J are TRBV7-8 and TRBJ2-7; D gene uncertain. The germline V gene encodes CDR1 SGHVS and CDR2 FQNEAQ. V lost 4 bases, J lost 4 bases, and 8 bases lay in between. The CDR3 is made up of 12 amino acids. CDR3 in DNA: TGTGCCAGCAGCTCCTTCCGGTACGAGCAGTACGTC. It specifies CASSSFRYEQYV.

This clonotype was detected many times. The chain carries TRBV5-1 and TRBJ2-1; D tentatively fits TRBD1 or TRBD2 (5 bases each). Per the germline V gene, CDR1 is SGHRS and CDR2 is YFSETQ. CDR3 length equals 17 residues. The germline V and J ends were trimmed by 5 bases and 2 bases, with 20 bases remaining between them. CDR3 coding DNA: TGCGCCAGCAGACCCGGGACCATAGTACGAACCTACAATGAGCAGTTCTTC. It specifies CASRPGTIVRTYNEQFF.

At least ten counts were recorded for this clonotype. The V call is TRBV9, the J call TRBJ2-1, with TRBD2 matching over 8 bases. The CDR3 length is 14 residues. CDR1 is SGDLS and CDR2 is YYNGEE in the germline V gene. V gave up 5 bases and J gave up 6 bases; unmatched junction bases: 7. The CDR3 region is CASRPLAGSNEQFF. The CDR3 DNA follows: TGTGCCAGCAGACCCTTAGCGGGGTCCAATGAGCAGTTCTTC. Drawing the rest from reference TRBV9 and TRBJ2-1, the complete variable domain is DSGVTQTPKHLITATGQRVTLRCSPRSGDLSVYWYQQSLDQGLQFLIQYYNGEERAKGNILERFSAQQFPDLHSELNLSSLELGDSALYFCASRPLAGSNEQFFGPGTRLTVL.

This clonotype was counted ten times or more. The CDR3, as DNA: TGTGCCAGCAGCCGGGGAGGCACTGAAGCTTTCTTT. This encodes CASSRGGTEAFF. V gene TRBV7-9 combines with J gene TRBJ1-1; D remains unclear. Trimming cost V 5 bases and J 4 bases, with 8 bases left between them. Germline V gene data show CDR1 as SEHNR and CDR2 as FQNEAQ (reference sequence). CDR3 length: 12 amino acids. The variable domain in full, completed from reference TRBV7-9 and TRBJ1-1, reads DTGVSQNPRHKITKRGQNVTFRCDPISEHNRLYWYRQTLGQGPEFLTYFQNEAQLEKSRLLSDRFSAERPKGSFSTLEIQRTEQGDSAMYLCASSRGGTEAFFGQGTRLTVV.

This clonotype appeared a few times. This chain uses TRBV6-1 with TRBJ2-3; 10 bases line up with TRBD2. This CDR3 comprises 17 residues. Germline CDR1 is MNHNS and CDR2 is SASEGT. V was pared by 4 bases and J by 2 bases, with 9 bases of the junction left unmatched. The DNA of the CDR3 is TGTGCCAGCAGTGGTCTAGCGGGAGACCCCCCCACAGATACGCAGTATTTT. It codes for CASSGLAGDPPTDTQYF.

The sample holds many counts of this clonotype. The genes are TRBV12-3 or TRBV12-4 and TRBJ1-2; weak D call: TRBD1 (5 bases). The CDR3 covers 13 residues. V was cut by 4 bases and J by 4 bases, with 10 bases left in between. CDR3 nucleotides: TGTGCCAGCAGTTGGGACCCCGGCTATGGCTACACCTTC. Encoded protein: CASSWDPGYGYTF.

This clonotype occurred a few times. This rearrangement joins TRBV11-2 to TRBJ1-2; D is perhaps TRBD1 (5 bases). Germline V gene data show CDR1 as SGHAT and CDR2 as FQNNGV. The CDR3 contains 13 residues. V gave up 4 bases and J gave up 4 bases, with 10 bases separating them. CDR3 sequence (DNA): TGTGCCAGCAGCTACCAGGGTCCCTATGGCTACACCTTC. It yields the protein CASSYQGPYGYTF.

The CDR3 loop reads CASSPDGLRALHF. The CDR3 nucleotides are TGCGCCAGCAGCCCGGACGGTCTGCGGGCCCTCCACTTT. The chain uses TRBV5-1 and TRBJ1-6; D is uncertain. The CDR3 consists of 13 residues. V shed 4 bases and J shed 14 bases, with 16 bases lying between them. The V gene's germline CDR1 is SGHRS and CDR2 YFSETQ. Full variable domain (outside the CDR3, taken from reference TRBV5-1 and TRBJ1-6): KAGVTQTPRYLIKTRGQQVTLSCSPISGHRSVSWYQQTPGQGLQFLFEYFSETQRNKGNFPGRFSGRQFSNSRSEMNVSTLELGDSALYLCASSPDGLRALHFGNGTRLTVT.

This clonotype was seen repeatedly, ten times or more. This chain uses TRBV27 with TRBJ2-2; D call uncertain. Germline V gives CDR1 MNHEY, CDR2 SMNVEV (reference sequence). The V and J ends lost 3 bases and 8 bases respectively, with 10 bases between them. The CDR3 has 13 residues. For the CDR3, the DNA is TGTGCCAGCAGTTTGGGCTCCAGAGGGGAGCTGTTTTTT. Translating gives CASSLGSRGELFF.

This clonotype was detected ten times or more. The V call is TRBV12-3 or TRBV12-4, the J call TRBJ2-6; D remains unclear. Deletions cut 5 bases from V and 5 bases from J, with 10 bases between. CDR3 length equals 14 residues. DNA for the CDR3: TGTGCCAGCAGTCCCCTACGGCGGGCCAACGTCCTGACTTTC. Translation gives CASSPLRRANVLTF.

This clonotype showed up just a few times. The V call is TRBV7-9, the J call TRBJ1-2; D call uncertain. The germline CDR1 and CDR2 sequences are SEHNR and FQNEAQ (reference sequence). The V and J ends lost 5 bases and 3 bases respectively, with 19 bases between them. This CDR3 has 16 residues. CDR3 coding DNA: TGTGCCAGCAGCCCAAGTTTCCAGGACTTACACTATGGCTACACCTTC. Protein: CASSPSFQDLHYGYTF.

Many counts were recorded for this clonotype. The chain combines TRBV7-3 with TRBJ2-3; D tentatively fits TRBD1 or TRBD2 (7 bases each). Germline V lookup: CDR1 SGHTA, CDR2 FQGTGA. The CDR3 loop spans 17 amino acids. The V and J ends lost 5 bases and 0 bases respectively, with 18 bases between them. CDR3 bases: TGTGCCAGCAGCCCCCAGGGGGGGCTGGTTAGCACAGATACGCAGTATTTT. It codes for CASSPQGGLVSTDTQYF.

This clonotype was seen many times. The J gene is TRBJ2-7, the V gene TRBV25-1; 10 bases agree with TRBD1. V gave up 2 bases and J gave up 5 bases; unmatched junction bases: 6. Germline lookup yields CDR1 MGHDK and CDR2 SYGVNS. The length of the CDR3 is 15 residues. The chain's CDR3 is CASSEGQGVFNEQYF. The DNA of the CDR3 is TGTGCCAGCAGTGAAGGACAGGGGGTTTTCAACGAGCAGTACTTC.

This clonotype was counted many times. The J gene is TRBJ2-2, the V gene TRBV7-9; 7 nucleotides match TRBD1. Losses at the gene ends were 4 bases for V and 6 bases for J; bases not matched to a gene: 2. Germline CDR1 SEHNR, CDR2 FQNEAQ (reference sequence). The CDR3 is made up of 13 amino acids. CDR3 amino acids: CASSSTGAGELFF. The CDR3 coding sequence is TGTGCCAGCAGCTCCACAGGGGCCGGGGAGCTGTTTTTT.

This clonotype was detected many times. The chain is built from TRBV20-1 and TRBJ2-7; tentatively, D is TRBD1 (5 bases). The length of the CDR3 is 10 residues. Germline V gene data show CDR1 as DFQATT and CDR2 as SNEGSKA (reference sequence). The V end lost 2 bases, the J end lost 6 bases, and 5 bases lay between the germline ends. CDR3 in amino acids: CSARQGEQYF. The CDR3 region has the DNA TGCAGTGCTAGACAGGGCGAGCAGTACTTC.